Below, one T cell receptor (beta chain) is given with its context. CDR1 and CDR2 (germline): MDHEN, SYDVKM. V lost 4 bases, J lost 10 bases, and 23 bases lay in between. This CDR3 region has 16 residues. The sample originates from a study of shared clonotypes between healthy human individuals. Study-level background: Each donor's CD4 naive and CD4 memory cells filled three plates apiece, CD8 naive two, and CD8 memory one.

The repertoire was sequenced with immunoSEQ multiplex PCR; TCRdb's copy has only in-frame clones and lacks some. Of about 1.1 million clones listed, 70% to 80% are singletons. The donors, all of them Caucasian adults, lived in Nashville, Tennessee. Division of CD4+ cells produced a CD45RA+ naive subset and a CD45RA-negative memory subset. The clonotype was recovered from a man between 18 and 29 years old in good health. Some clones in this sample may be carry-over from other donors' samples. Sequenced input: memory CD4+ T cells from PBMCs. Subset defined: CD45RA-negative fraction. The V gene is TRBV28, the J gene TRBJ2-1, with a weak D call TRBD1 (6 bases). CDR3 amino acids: CASSSPGHRRISEQFF. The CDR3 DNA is TGTGCCAGCAGTTCGCCGGGACATCGGCGTATCTCAGAGCAGTTCTTC.